A single T cell receptor (delta chain) is shown here with its context. The target antigen is unknown. Sequences come from RNA converted to cDNA by reverse transcription. Multiplex PCR used pooled V-gene forward primers and a constant-region reverse primer to amplify CDR3s. TCRdb repeated clone calling on the multiplex PCR reads with CATT. The sample comprises roughly 50,000 delta-chain clones, approximately 15% of which are singletons, and 0.5% rests with the top ten. This entry belongs to a study of Vδ1+ human thymocytes. After alphabeta T cell depletion, CD3+ Vdelta1+ Vdelta2- thymocytes were sorted. Study conclusions and caveats: Highly polyclonal TRG and TRD repertoires with Gaussian CDR3 length distributions appeared in thymus. The authors advised highly purified populations and single-cell validation.

V dropped 0 bases and J dropped 0; count of bases not matched to a gene: 16. Germline V lookup: CDR1 TSWWSYY, CDR2 QGS. CDR3 length equals 22 residues. Sequencing used Vdelta1+ gamma-delta thymocytes from the thymus. Subset defined: FACS-sorted CD3+ TCRalphabeta- TCRVdelta1+ TCRVdelta2- thymocytes. This TCR was sampled from a boy in the first two years of life who had congenital heart surgery. The gene calls are TRDV1 and TRDJ1; 13 bases agree with TRDD3. The DNA for the CDR3 is TGTGCTCTTGGGGAACTCGTCGCCCTGTACTGGGGGATACGGCTCGACACCGATAAACTCATCTTT. Encoded protein: CALGELVALYWGIRLDTDKLIF.